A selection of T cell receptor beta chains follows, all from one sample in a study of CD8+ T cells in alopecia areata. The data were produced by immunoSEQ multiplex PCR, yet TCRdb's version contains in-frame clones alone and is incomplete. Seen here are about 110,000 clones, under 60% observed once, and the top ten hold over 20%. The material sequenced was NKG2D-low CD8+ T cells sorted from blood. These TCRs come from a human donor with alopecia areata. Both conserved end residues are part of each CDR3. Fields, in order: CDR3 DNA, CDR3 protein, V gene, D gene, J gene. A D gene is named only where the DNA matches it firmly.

DNA: TGCGCCAGCAGCCCAGATGGGGGGACCCAGTACTTC
CDR3: CASSPDGGTQYF
V: TRBV4-1
D: -
J: TRBJ2-5

DNA: TGTGCCAGCTCACCCCGGGCGAAAAGCTCCTACAATGAGCAGTTCTTC
CDR3: CASSPRAKSSYNEQFF
V: TRBV18
D: -
J: TRBJ2-1

DNA: TGTGCCAGCAGCCTGTCTTTACAGCCCCAGCATTTT
CDR3: CASSLSLQPQHF
V: TRBV28
D: -
J: TRBJ1-5

DNA: TGCGCCAGCAGCCCGACAGGGCTTAGCTCCTACGAGCAGTACTTC
CDR3: CASSPTGLSSYEQYF
V: TRBV4-1
D: TRBD1
J: TRBJ2-7

DNA: TGCGCCAGCAGCCAAGGACCCGGGACCTACAACGCTTACAATGAGCAGTTCTTC
CDR3: CASSQGPGTYNAYNEQFF
V: TRBV4-1
D: -
J: TRBJ2-1

DNA: TGCGCCAGCAGCCAATCCCCAGCGGGAGGGGTGCAGTACTTC
CDR3: CASSQSPAGGVQYF
V: TRBV4-1
D: TRBD2
J: TRBJ2-7

DNA: TGTGCCAGCAGTTTGGGCAACTCTAGGCCCCAGCATTTT
CDR3: CASSLGNSRPQHF
V: TRBV27
D: -
J: TRBJ1-5

DNA: TGTGCCAGCAGTCTCCAGAGTAGCACAGATACGCAGTATTTT
CDR3: CASSLQSSTDTQYF
V: TRBV27
D: -
J: TRBJ2-3

DNA: TGTGCCACCACGGGACTAGCGGCTTTGGGGGATGAGCAGTTCTTC
CDR3: CATTGLAALGDEQFF
V: TRBV10-3
D: TRBD2
J: TRBJ2-1

DNA: TGTGCCAGCAGCGCCGAGGGACAGACCTCTGGAAACACCATATATTTT
CDR3: CASSAEGQTSGNTIYF
V: TRBV9
D: TRBD1
J: TRBJ1-3

DNA: TGTGCCAGCAGTGGAACATCTCAGGGAAAAGGCAACTATGGCTACACCTTC
CDR3: CASSGTSQGKGNYGYTF
V: TRBV28
D: -
J: TRBJ1-2

DNA: TGCGCCAGCAGTCTCCGGGACAGTTTATCCGGAGACTATGGCTACACCTTC
CDR3: CASSLRDSLSGDYGYTF
V: TRBV5-1
D: TRBD1
J: TRBJ1-2

DNA: TGCAGCGTGACTCGGGACAGGGGGCTTGGCTACACCTTC
CDR3: CSVTRDRGLGYTF
V: TRBV29-1
D: TRBD1
J: TRBJ1-2